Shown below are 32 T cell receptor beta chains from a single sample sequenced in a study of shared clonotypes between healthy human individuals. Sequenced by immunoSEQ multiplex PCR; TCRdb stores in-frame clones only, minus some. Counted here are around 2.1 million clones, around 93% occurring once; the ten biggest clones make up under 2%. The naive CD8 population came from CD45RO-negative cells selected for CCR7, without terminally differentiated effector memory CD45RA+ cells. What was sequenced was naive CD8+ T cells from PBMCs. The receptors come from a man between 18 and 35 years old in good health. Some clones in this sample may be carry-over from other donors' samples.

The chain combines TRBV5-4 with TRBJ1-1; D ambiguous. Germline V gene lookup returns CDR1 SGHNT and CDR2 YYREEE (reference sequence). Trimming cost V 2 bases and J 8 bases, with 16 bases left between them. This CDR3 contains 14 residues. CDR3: CASSFTPGSLEAFF. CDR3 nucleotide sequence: TGTGCCAGCAGCTTTACGCCGGGATCTCTGGAAGCTTTCTTT.

Written as DNA, the CDR3 is TGTGCCAGCAGAAAGGACAGATCTAGCAATCAGCCCCAGCATTTT. Its translation: CASRKDRSSNQPQHF. The chain has TRBV6-5 and TRBJ1-5; maybe TRBD1 (6 bases). CDR3 length equals 15 residues. CDR1 is MNHEY, CDR2 SVGAGI, per germline. V was clipped by 6 bases and J by 0 bases, with 12 bases between them.

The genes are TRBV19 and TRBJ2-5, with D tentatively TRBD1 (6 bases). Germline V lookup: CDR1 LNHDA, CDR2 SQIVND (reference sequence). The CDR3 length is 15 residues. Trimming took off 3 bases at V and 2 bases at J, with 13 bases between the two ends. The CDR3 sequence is CASSIRGSTQETQYF. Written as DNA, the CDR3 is TGTGCCAGTAGTATTAGGGGGAGTACACAAGAGACCCAGTACTTC.

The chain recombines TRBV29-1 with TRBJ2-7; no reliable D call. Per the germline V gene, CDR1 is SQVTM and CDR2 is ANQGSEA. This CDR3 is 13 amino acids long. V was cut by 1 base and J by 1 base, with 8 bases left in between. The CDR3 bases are TGCAGCGTTGAAGCTCCGGAGTCCTACGAGCAGTACTTC. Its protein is CSVEAPESYEQYF.

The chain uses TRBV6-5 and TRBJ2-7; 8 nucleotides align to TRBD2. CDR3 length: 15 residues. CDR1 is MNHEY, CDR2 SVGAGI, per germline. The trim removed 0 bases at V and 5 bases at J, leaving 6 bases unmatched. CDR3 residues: CASSYSSGSSHEQYF. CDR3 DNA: TGTGCCAGCAGTTACTCGAGCGGGAGCAGTCACGAGCAGTACTTC.

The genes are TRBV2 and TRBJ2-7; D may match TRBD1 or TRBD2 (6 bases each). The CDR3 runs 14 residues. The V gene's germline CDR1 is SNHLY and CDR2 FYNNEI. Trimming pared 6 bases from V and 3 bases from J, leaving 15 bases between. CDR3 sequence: CASRGGHEGYEQYF. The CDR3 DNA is TGTGCCAGCAGGGGGGGCCACGAAGGCTACGAGCAGTACTTC.

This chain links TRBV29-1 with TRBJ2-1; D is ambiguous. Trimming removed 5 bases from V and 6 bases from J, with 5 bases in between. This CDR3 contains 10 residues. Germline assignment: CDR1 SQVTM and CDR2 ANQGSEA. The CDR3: CSVYANEQFF. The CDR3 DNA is TGCAGCGTTTACGCCAATGAGCAGTTCTTC.

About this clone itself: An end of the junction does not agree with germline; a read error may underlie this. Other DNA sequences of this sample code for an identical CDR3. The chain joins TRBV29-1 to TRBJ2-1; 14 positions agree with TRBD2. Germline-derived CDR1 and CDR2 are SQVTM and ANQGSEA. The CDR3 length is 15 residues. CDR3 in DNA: TGCAGCGTGGAAGGACTAGCGGGAGGATACAATGAGCAGTTCTTC. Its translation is CSVEGLAGGYNEQFF.

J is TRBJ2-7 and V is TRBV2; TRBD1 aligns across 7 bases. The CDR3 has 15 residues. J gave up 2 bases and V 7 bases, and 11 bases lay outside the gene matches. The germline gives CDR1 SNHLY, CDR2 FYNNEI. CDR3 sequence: CASNRVDRDPYEQYF. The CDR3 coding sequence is TGTGCCAGCAACCGAGTCGACAGGGACCCCTACGAGCAGTACTTC.

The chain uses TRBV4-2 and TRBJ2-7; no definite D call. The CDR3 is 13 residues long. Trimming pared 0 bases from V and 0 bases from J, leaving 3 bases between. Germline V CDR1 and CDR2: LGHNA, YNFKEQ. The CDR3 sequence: CASSQDISYEQYF. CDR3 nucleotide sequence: TGTGCCAGCAGCCAAGACATCTCCTACGAGCAGTACTTC.

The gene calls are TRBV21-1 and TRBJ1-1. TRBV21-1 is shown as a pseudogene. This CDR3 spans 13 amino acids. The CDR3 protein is CASSNSEFTEAFF. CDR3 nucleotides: TGTGCCAGCAGCAATTCGGAATTCACTGAAGCTTTCTTT.

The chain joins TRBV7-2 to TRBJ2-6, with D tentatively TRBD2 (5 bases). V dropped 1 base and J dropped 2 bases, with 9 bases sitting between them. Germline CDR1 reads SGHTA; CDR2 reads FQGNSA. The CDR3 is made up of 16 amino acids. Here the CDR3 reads CASSLDWETGANVLTF. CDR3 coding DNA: TGTGCCAGCAGCTTAGACTGGGAGACTGGGGCCAACGTCCTGACTTTC. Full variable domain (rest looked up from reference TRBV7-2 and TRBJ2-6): GAGVSQSPSNKVTEKGKDVELRCDPISGHTALYWYRQSLGQGLEFLIYFQGNSAPDKSGLPSDRFSAERTGGSVSTLTIQRTQQEDSAVYLCASSLDWETGANVLTFGAGSRLTVL.

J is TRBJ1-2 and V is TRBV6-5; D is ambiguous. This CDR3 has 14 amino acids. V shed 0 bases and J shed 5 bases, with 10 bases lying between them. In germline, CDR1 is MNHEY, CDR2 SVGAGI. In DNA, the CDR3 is TGTGCCAGCAGTTACTCGACGCACCTTTATGGCTACACCTTC. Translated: CASSYSTHLYGYTF.

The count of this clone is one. CDR3 DNA: TGTGCCAGCAGCGTATATAGCGGGAGGGACCCGTCTGTCTCCGGGGAGCTGTTTTTT. Its translation is CASSVYSGRDPSVSGELFF. This chain uses TRBV9 with TRBJ2-2; 11 bases map to TRBD2. V lost 1 base, J lost 6 bases, and 14 bases stayed unmatched. The germline V gene encodes CDR1 SGDLS and CDR2 YYNGEE. The CDR3 has 19 amino acids.

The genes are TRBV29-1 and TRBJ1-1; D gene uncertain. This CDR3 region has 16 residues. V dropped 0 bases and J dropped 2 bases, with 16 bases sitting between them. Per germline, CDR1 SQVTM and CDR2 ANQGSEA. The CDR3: CSVEDRAAWTNTEAFF. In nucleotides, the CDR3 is TGCAGCGTTGAAGATAGGGCAGCCTGGACCAACACTGAAGCTTTCTTT.

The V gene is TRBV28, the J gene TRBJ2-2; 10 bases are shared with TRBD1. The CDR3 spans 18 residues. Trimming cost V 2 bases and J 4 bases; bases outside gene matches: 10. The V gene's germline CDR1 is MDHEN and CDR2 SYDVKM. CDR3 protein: CASSLDRGRVLITGELFF. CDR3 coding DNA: TGTGCCAGCAGTTTAGACAGGGGGCGAGTCCTTATCACCGGGGAGCTGTTTTTT.

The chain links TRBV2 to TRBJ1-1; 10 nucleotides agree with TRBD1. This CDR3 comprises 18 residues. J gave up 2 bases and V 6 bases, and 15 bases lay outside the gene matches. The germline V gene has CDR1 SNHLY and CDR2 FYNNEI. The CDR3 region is CASSDPGQGFSYNTEAFF. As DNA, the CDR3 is TGTGCCAGCAGCGATCCGGGACAGGGGTTTTCGTACAACACTGAAGCTTTCTTT.

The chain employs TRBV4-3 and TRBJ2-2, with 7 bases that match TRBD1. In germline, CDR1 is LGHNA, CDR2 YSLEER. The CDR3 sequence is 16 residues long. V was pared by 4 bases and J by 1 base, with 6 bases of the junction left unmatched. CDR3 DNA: TGCGCCAGCAGCCCTGGGACAGCCCGGAACACCGGGGAGCTGTTTTTT. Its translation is CASSPGTARNTGELFF.

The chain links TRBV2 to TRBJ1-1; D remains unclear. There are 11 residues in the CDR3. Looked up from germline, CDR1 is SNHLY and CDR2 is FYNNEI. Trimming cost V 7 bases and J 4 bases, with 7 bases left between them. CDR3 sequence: CASISSTEAFF. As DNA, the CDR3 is TGTGCCAGCATAAGTTCCACTGAAGCTTTCTTT.

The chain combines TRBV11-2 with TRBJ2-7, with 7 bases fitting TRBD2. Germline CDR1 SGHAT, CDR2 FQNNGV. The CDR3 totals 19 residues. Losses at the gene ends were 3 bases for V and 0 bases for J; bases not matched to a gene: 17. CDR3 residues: CASSFEPGGAGFSSYEQYF. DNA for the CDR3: TGTGCCAGCAGCTTCGAGCCTGGGGGAGCGGGATTTTCCTCCTACGAGCAGTACTTC.

In DNA form, the CDR3 reads TGTGCCAGCAGCCAAGATAGTCTGGGGCTAGCGGGAGACGTATACTTC. It specifies CASSQDSLGLAGDVYF. This rearrangement joins TRBV14 to TRBJ2-7; 10 bases align to TRBD2. The CDR3 runs 16 residues. Germline V lookup: CDR1 SGHDN, CDR2 FVKESK. With 0 bases clipped from V and 13 bases from J, the junction kept 15 bases outside the gene matches.

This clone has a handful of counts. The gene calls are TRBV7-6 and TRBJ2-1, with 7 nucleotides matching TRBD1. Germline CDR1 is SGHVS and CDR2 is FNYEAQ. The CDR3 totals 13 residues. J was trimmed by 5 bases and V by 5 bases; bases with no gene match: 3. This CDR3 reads CASSPTGNNEQFF. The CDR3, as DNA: TGTGCCAGCAGCCCGACAGGGAACAATGAGCAGTTCTTC.

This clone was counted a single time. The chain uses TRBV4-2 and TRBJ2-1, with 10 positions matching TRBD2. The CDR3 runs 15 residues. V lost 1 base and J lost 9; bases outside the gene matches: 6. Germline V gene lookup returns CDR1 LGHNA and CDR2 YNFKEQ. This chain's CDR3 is CASSQGTSGPLEQFF. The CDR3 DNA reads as TGTGCCAGCAGCCAAGGGACTAGCGGCCCCCTTGAGCAGTTCTTC.

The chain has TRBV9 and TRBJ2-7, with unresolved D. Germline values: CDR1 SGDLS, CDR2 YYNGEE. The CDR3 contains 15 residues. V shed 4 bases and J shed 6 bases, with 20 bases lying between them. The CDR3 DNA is TGTGCCAGCAGCCTTGGCGCTTCCCCGCCTCCCGAGCAGTACTTC. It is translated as CASSLGASPPPEQYF.

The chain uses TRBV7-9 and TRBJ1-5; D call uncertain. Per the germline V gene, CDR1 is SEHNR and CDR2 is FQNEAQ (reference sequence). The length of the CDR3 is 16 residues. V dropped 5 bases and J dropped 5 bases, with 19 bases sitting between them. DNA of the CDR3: TGTGCCAGCAGCCCGGGTGGCAGCTCGCTGGATCAGCCCCAGCATTTT. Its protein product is CASSPGGSSLDQPQHF.

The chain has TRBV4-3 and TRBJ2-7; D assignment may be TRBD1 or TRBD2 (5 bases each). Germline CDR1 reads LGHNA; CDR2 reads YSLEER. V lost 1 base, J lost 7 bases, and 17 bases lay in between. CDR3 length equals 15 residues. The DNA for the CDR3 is TGCGCCAGCAGCCAAGGATCAACCGGGGCCGAGGAGCAGTACTTC. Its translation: CASSQGSTGAEEQYF.

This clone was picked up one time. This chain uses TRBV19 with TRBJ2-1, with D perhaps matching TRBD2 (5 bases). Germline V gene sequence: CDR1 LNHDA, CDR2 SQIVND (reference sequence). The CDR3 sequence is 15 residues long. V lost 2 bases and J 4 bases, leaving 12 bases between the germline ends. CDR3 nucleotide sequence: TGTGCCAGTAGTATAAGTCTAGCTTCATACAATGAGCAGTTCTTC. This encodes CASSISLASYNEQFF.

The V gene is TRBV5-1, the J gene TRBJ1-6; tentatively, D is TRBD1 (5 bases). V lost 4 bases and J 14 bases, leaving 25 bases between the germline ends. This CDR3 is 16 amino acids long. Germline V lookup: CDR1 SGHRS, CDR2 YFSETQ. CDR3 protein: CASSRYGTEIIQALHF. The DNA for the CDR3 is TGCGCCAGCAGCCGGTACGGGACGGAGATAATTCAAGCCCTCCACTTT. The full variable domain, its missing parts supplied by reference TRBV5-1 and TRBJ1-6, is KAGVTQTPRYLIKTRGQQVTLSCSPISGHRSVSWYQQTPGQGLQFLFEYFSETQRNKGNFPGRFSGRQFSNSRSEMNVSTLELGDSALYLCASSRYGTEIIQALHFGNGTRLTVT.

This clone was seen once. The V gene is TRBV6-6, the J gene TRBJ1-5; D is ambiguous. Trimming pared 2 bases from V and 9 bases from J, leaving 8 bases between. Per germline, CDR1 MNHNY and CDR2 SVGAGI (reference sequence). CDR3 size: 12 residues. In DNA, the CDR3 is TGTGCCAGCAGTTACACGAACGGGCCCCAGCATTTT. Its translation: CASSYTNGPQHF.

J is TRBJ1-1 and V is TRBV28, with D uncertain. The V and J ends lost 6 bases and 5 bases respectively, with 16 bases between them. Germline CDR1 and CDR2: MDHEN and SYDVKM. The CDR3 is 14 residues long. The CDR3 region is CASSSNPGSTEAFF. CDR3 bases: TGTGCCAGCAGCTCAAATCCGGGGAGTACTGAAGCTTTCTTT.

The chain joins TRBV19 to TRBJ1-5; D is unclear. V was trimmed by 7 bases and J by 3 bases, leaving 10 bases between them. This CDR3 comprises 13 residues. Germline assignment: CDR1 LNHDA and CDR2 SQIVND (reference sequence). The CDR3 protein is CASIKGPNQPQHF. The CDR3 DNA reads TGTGCCAGTATTAAGGGCCCCAATCAGCCCCAGCATTTT.

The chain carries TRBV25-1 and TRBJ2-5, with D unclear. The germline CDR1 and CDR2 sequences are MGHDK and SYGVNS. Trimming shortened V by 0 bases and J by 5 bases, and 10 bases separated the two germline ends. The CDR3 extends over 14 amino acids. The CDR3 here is CASSEYRQSETQYF. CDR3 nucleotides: TGTGCCAGCAGTGAATACCGCCAGTCGGAGACCCAGTACTTC.